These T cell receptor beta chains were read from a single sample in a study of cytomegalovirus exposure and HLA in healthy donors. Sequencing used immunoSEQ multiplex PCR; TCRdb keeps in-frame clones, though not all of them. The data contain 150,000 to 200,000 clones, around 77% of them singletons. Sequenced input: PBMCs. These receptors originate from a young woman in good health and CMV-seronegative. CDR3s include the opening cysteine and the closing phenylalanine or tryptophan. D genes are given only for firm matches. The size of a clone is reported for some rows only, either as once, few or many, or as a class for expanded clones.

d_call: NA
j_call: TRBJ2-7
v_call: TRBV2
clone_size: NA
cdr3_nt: TGTGCCACCGCCGCTAGCACTACAGCCGACGAGCAGTACTTC
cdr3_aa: CATAASTTADEQYF

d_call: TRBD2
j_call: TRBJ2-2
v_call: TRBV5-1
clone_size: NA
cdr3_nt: TGCGCCAGCAGCTTGGCTCGACTAGCGGGAGAGAACACCGGGGAGCTGTTTTTT
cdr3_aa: CASSLARLAGENTGELFF

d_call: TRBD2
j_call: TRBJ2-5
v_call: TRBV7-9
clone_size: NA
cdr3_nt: TGTGCCAGCAGCTTAGGGACTAGCGGGGGAAAGACCCAGTACTTC
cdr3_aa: CASSLGTSGGKTQYF

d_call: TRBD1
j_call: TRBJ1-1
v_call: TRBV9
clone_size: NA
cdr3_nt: TGTGCCAGCAGCGGCAACAGGGGGAACACTGAAGCTTTCTTT
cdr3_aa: CASSGNRGNTEAFF

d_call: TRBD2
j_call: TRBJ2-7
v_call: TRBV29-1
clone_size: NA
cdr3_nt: TGCAGCGTGAGCGGGGGGTCTTGGGGGGAGCAGTACTTC
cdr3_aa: CSVSGGSWGEQYF

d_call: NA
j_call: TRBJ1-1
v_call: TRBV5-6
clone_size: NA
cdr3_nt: TGTGCCAGCAGCTTGGGTATGGCACGGGACACTGAAGCTTTCTTT
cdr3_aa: CASSLGMARDTEAFF

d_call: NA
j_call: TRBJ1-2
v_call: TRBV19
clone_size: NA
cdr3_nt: TGTGCCAGCCGGACAGAGTCTAACTATGGCTACACCTTC
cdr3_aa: CASRTESNYGYTF

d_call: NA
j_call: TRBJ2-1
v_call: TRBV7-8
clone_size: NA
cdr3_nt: TGTGCCAGCAGCTTAGATCCCAGTGAGCAGTTCTTC
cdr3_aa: CASSLDPSEQFF

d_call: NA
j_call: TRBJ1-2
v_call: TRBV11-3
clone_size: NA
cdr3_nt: TGTGCCAGCAGCTTAGCCCAGGGTAGAGGCTACACCTTC
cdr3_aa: CASSLAQGRGYTF

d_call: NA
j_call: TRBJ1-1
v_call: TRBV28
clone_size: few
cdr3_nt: TGTGCCAGCAGTCAGGCGGGCAGCAATCCTGAAGCTTTCTTT
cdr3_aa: CASSQAGSNPEAFF

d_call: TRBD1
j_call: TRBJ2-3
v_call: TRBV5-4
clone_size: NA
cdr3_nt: TGTGCCAGCAGCTTCCCGGGGACAGTCCAAGATACGCAGTATTTT
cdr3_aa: CASSFPGTVQDTQYF

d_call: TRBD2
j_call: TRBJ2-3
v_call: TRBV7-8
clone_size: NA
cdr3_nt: TGTGCCAGCAGCACCCGGGACTACCCGGAGGGTACGCAGTATTTT
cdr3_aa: CASSTRDYPEGTQYF

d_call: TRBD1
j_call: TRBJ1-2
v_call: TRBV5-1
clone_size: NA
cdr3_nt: TGCGCCAGCAGTCCCCCTTTGGAAGGGGGCTCTGGCTACACCTTC
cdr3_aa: CASSPPLEGGSGYTF

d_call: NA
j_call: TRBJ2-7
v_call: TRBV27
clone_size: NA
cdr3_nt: TGTGCCAGCAGACTAACGGGACAACACTACGAGCAGTACTTC
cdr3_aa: CASRLTGQHYEQYF

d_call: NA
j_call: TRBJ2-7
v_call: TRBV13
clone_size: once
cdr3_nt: TGTGCCAGCAGCTTAATGCAGGTGGCCTACGAGCAGTACTTC
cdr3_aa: CASSLMQVAYEQYF

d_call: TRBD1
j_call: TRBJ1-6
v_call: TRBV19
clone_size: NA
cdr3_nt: TGTGCCACGCGCCCGGGACAGGGTATTTCACCCCTCCACTTT
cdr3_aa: CATRPGQGISPLHF

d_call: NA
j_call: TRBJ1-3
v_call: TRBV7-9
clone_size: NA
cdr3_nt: TGTGCCAGCAGCCTCGTCAGCTCTGGAAACACCATATATTTT
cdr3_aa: CASSLVSSGNTIYF

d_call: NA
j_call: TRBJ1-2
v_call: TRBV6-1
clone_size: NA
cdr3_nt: TGTGCCAGCAGTGAATTCCTAGGAGGGAGCTCTTATGGCTACACCTTC
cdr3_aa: CASSEFLGGSSYGYTF

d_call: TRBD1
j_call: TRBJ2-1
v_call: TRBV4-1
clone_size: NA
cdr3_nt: TGCGCCAGCAGCCGACGGGACAGGGATTACAATGAGCAGTTCTTC
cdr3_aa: CASSRRDRDYNEQFF

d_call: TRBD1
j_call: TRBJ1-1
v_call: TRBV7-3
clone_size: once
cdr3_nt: TGTGCCAGCAGCTTAACACCCATGACAGGGGCTACGCTTTGGTTT
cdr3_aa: CASSLTPMTGATLWF

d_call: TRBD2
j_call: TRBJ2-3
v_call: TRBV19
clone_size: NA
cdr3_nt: TGTGCCAGTAGTATAGGCGGTGGAGGTAGCGGGGTCCTCACAGATACGCAGTATTTT
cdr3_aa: CASSIGGGGSGVLTDTQYF

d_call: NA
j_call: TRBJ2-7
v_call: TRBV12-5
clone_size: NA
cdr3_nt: TGTGCTAGTGGTTTGGTAGATCCAGGCAGCTCCTACGAGCAGTACTTC
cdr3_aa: CASGLVDPGSSYEQYF

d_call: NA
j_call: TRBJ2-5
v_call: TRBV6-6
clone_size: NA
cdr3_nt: TGTGCCAGCTGTTGGGGGCAGGGGCTCCAAGAGACCCAGTACTTC
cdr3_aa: CASCWGQGLQETQYF

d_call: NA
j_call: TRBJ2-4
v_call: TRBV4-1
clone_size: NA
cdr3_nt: TGCGCCAGCAGCCAAGATTGGGGGCCGAGAAACATTCAGTACTTC
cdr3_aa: CASSQDWGPRNIQYF

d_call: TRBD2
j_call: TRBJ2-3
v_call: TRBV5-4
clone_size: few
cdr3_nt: TGTGCCAGCAGCTCTGGGACTAGCGGGAGGGCCTCGCAGTATTTT
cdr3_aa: CASSSGTSGRASQYF

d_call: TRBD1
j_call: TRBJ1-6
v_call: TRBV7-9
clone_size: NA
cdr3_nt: TGTGCCAGCAGCTTGGGGGACAGTTATAATTCACCCCTCCACTTT
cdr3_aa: CASSLGDSYNSPLHF

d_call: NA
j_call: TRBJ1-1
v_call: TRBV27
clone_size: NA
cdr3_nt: TGTGCCAGCAGCCCTCTCGTTTATAGGGGAGGTCGCACTGAAGCTTTCTTT
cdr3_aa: CASSPLVYRGGRTEAFF

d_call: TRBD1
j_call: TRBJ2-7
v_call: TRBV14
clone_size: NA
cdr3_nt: TGTGCCAGCAGCCAATTCCCTGGGACAGGGAGCACCTACGAGCAGTACTTC
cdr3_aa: CASSQFPGTGSTYEQYF

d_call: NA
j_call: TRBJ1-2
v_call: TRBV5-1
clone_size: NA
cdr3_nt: TGCGCGAGCACCCTGGGCCCTACCTCAGGGATTCTCTATGGCTACACCTTC
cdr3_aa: CASTLGPTSGILYGYTF

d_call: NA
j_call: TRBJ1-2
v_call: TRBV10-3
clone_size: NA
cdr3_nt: TGTGCCATCAGTGGTGTGACAACCATTGATGGCTACACCTTC
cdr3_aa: CAISGVTTIDGYTF

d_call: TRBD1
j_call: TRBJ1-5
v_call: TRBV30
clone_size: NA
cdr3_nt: TGTGCCTGGAGTGAGGGGGCGGTACTCAATCAGCCCCAGCATTTT
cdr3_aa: CAWSEGAVLNQPQHF

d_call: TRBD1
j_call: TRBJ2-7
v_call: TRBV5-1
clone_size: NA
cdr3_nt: TGCGCCAGCAGCTTGCAGGGGGCCTACGAGCAGTACTTC
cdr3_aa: CASSLQGAYEQYF

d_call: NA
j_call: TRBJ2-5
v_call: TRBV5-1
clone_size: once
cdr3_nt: TGCGCCAGCAGCTTAATAGGGGCGGAGACCCAGTACTTC
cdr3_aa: CASSLIGAETQYF

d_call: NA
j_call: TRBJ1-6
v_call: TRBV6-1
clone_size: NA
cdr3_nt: TGTGCCAGCATAATGACAGATTATAATTCACCCCTCCACTTT
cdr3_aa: CASIMTDYNSPLHF

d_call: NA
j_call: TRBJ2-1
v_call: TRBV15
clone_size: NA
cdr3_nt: TGTGCCACCAGCAGGGAGGACTACAATGAGCAGTTCTTC
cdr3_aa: CATSREDYNEQFF

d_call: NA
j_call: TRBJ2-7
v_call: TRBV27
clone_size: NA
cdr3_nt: TGTGCCAGCACGGACAGTACCTACGAGCAGTACTTC
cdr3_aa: CASTDSTYEQYF

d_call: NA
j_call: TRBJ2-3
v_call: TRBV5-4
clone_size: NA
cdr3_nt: TGTGCCAGCACCCTCAATTGGGGCGGGGGCACAGATACGCAGTATTTT
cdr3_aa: CASTLNWGGGTDTQYF

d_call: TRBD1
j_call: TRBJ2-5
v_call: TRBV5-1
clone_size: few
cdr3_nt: TGCGCCAGCAGCGACGGACAGGGCATCCAAGAGACCCAGTACTTC
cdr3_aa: CASSDGQGIQETQYF

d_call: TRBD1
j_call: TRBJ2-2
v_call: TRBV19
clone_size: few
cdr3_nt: TGTGCCAGTAGTATAAGGACAGGGGGCACCGGGGAGCTGTTTTTT
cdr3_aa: CASSIRTGGTGELFF

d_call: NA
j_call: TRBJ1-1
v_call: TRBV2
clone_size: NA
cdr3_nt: TGTGCTACCCTCAGGGGCTCCCACTTGAACACTGAAGCTTTCTTT
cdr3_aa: CATLRGSHLNTEAFF

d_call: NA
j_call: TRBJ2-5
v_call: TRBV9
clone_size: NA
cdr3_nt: TGTGCCAGCAGCGTAGCATCAAGCAGGGGGACCCAGTACTTC
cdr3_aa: CASSVASSRGTQYF

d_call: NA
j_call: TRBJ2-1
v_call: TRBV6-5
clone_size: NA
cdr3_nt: TGTGCCAGCAGTTTGACAGGAAGCTCCTACAATGAGCAGTTCTTC
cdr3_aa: CASSLTGSSYNEQFF

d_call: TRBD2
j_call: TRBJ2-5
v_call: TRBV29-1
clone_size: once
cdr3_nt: TGCAGCGCGCCGGGACTAGCGCAAGAGACCCAGTACTTC
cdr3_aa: CSAPGLAQETQYF

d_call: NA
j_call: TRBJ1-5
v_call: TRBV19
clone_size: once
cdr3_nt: TGTGCCAGTGTCCCCCGATACAGGGACAGCAATCAGCCCCAGCATTTT
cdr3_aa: CASVPRYRDSNQPQHF

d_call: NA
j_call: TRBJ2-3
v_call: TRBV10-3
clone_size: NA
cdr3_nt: TGTGCCATCAGTGAGGGGGCCAGCACAGATACGCAGTATTTT
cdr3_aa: CAISEGASTDTQYF

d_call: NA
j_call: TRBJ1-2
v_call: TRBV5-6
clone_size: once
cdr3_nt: TGTGCCAGCAGCTTTTCCAACAGGGACTATGGCTACACCTTC
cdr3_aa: CASSFSNRDYGYTF

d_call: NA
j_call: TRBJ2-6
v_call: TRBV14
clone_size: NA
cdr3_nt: TGTGCCAGCAGCCACTTCTCAGCTGGGGCCAACGTCCTGACTTTC
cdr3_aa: CASSHFSAGANVLTF

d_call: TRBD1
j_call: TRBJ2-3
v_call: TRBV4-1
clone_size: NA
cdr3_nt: TGCGCCAGCAGCCAAGATGGACAGGGGTTTTTTACAGATACGCAGTATTTT
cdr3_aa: CASSQDGQGFFTDTQYF

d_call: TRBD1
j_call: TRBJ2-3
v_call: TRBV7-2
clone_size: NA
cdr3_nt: TGTGCCAGCAGCTTAGTGGGGACAGGGCCAGATACGCAGTATTTT
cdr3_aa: CASSLVGTGPDTQYF

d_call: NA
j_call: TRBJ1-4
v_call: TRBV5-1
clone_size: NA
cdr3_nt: TGCGCCAGCAGCTTGGGGGACACCGGAAGGGAAAAACTGTTTTTT
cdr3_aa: CASSLGDTGREKLFF

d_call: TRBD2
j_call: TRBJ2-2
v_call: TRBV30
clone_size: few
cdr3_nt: TGTGCCTGGAGTAAACCGGCGGGGGCCGGGGAGCTGTTTTTT
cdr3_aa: CAWSKPAGAGELFF

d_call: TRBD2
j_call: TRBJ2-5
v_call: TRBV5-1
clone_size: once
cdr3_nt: TGCGCCAGCAGCCTCTGGGGGGGACCTAGCGTAGAGACCCAGTACTTC
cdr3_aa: CASSLWGGPSVETQYF

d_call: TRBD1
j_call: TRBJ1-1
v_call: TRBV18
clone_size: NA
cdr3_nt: TGTGCCAGCTCACCTGACAGGGGCCCTGAAGCTTTCTTT
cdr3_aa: CASSPDRGPEAFF

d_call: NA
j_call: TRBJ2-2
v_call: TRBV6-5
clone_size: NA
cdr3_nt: TGTGCCAGCAGACGCCCAGGGGCCCTGGCCGGGGAGCTGTTTTTT
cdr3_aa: CASRRPGALAGELFF

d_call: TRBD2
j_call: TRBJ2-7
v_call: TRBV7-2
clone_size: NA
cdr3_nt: TGTGCCAGCAGGGTAGCGGGAGGGCAGGGTGAGCAGTACTTC
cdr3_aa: CASRVAGGQGEQYF